This entry describes one TCR beta chain. Its matching antigen is unknown. This sample is part of a study of cytomegalovirus exposure and HLA in healthy donors. CDR3 length: 16 residues. Looked up from germline, CDR1 is SGDLS and CDR2 is YYNGEE. V trimming: 0 bases; J trimming: 8 bases; junction bases outside the gene matches: 8. General observations from the study: An ancestry cluster, one associated with Asian ancestry, reportedly showed fewer N-insertions than the approximately 670-donor mean in a later analysis. In a later analysis, a missense DCLRE1C variant was linked to TCR beta V- and J-gene trimming.

It was with 60 Vbeta and 13 Jbeta primers that the PCR ran. The repertoire was sequenced with immunoSEQ multiplex PCR; TCRdb's copy has only in-frame clones and lacks some. The top ten hold roughly 1.2% of the sample, which has about 140,000 clones, about four fifths seen once. Sequencing used PBMCs. The chain employs TRBV9 and TRBJ2-1; TRBD2 matches at 10 bases. The TCR comes from a male donor in good health and CMV-seropositive. The CDR3 loop is CASSVELAGVRDEQFF. CDR3 bases: TGTGCCAGCAGCGTAGAGCTAGCGGGAGTTCGGGATGAGCAGTTCTTC.